The entry that follows covers one T cell receptor (beta chain) sequence. The data were obtained in a study of blood T cell repertoires in COVID-19. Here immunoSEQ multiplex PCR was the method, and the copy in TCRdb shows in-frame clones only, minus some. The sample contains approximately 120,000 clones, about 90% of which appear only once. Sequencing was done on a sample of peripheral blood. The receptor was isolated from a man between 45 and 60 years old with COVID-19, enrolled during active disease.

The CDR3 region has the DNA TGTGCCACCAGCAGAGTCGGCCAGGGTAGTGGGTATGGCTACACCTTC. The encoded protein is CATSRVGQGSGYGYTF. The chain couples TRBV15 to TRBJ1-2, with a tentative D call TRBD1 (5 bases). Between the trimmed V and J ends, which lost 1 base and 5 bases, there was a span of 17 bases. Germline lookup yields CDR1 LNHNV and CDR2 YYDKDF (reference sequence). The CDR3 covers 16 residues.